The source of this T cell receptor beta chain is a study of cytomegalovirus exposure and HLA in healthy donors (dated by TCRdb to about 2017). In the study overall: An earlier analysis of 550 to 700 of the donors reported 250 to 300 Gb of sequence data and 100 million to 140 million unique TCR beta sequences from roughly 180 million T cells. Around 300 gigabases of sequencing data and approximately 85 million unique TCR sequences were included in an early release covering around 600 HLA-typed donors. Of the roughly 420 genotyped donors, 70% to 90% were placed in the genetic ancestry cluster associated with self-reported Caucasian donors. The study aimed to test whether cataloging public T cell receptors could reveal signatures of past pathogen exposure. The study profiled the T cell repertoires of fewer than 850 subjects by immunosequencing and related them to cytomegalovirus serostatus. Besides the first cohort of 666 subjects, a separate validation cohort made up of around 120 different subjects was used. High-throughput TCR immunosequencing, statistical association of individual TCRs with disease status, and machine learning were combined to predict cytomegalovirus infection status. A later analysis re-examined previously published TCR beta repertoires from about 670 donors and added high-resolution HLA genotyping to investigate patterns of TCR occurrence. Rather than using new phenotypic data, the later analysis identified candidate immune exposures from TCR beta sequences and from how often those sequences occurred across donors. An earlier analysis of around 540 of the donors applied high-throughput TCR beta sequencing to assess whether each TCR beta V gene segment acted as functional or pseudogenic. Alongside the repertoire data, information on donor age, sex, ethnicity and CMV serostatus was compiled. In a later genetic analysis, genome-wide SNP genotypes for about 55% of the 666 donors were used, and that subset was treated as a discovery cohort. All discovery cohort repertoires had been generated on a single sequencing platform. HLA typing covered class I and class II loci at four-digit resolution. The number of typed donors differed by locus: roughly 629-640 for A, B, C, DRB1 and DQB1; approximately 540 for DQA1; over 600 for DPA1; and some 450 for DPB1. Four to six DR-DQ haplotypes were handled as single units for association and clustering, since linkage in the cohort was strong. Across approximately 400 genotyped donors of the cohort, an average of roughly 200,000 unique TCR beta nucleotide sequences per donor were sequenced, and roughly 17% of those sequences were non-productive.

On the study overall, not on this receptor specifically: Presence/absence analyses assumed roughly uniform sequencing depth across donors, an assumption that may not hold. Because counts were too low, more than 15 rarely observed V segments, including chromosome 9 orphons, were left out of the earlier analysis of some 600 of the donors. The study listed 164 TCR beta chains as associated with cytomegalovirus. It was suggested by the authors that the approach could potentially be generalized to other disease states and immunological phenotypes. A later analysis found that most CMV-associated TCR beta chains appeared HLA-restricted, with HLA associations seemingly driven largely by CMV exposure. A later analysis found that TCR association rates varied across HLA loci, with DRB1 alleles showing the most associated TCRs and HLA-C alleles the fewest. Linkage disequilibrium might explain the correlated functional status among segregating V segments, but an unknown experimental factor could not be excluded. According to a later analysis, parvovirus B19, influenza, CMV and Epstein-Barr virus appeared linked to several top co-occurrence clusters. In vitro tests confirmed that a few of the cytomegalovirus-associated TCR beta chains recognize cytomegalovirus antigens. A further reported finding was that TCR beta sequences accurately predicted the HLA-A and HLA-B alleles for most subjects in the first cohort. Because the 87-base-pair reads could not distinguish some IMGT-functional V segments, including TRBV6-2 and TRBV6-3, those segments were excluded. Compared with the approximately 670-donor mean, donors in an Asian-associated ancestry cluster had fewer N-insertions in productive TCRs, according to a later genetic analysis. Most TCR sequences were observed very rarely across donors, whereas some public TCRs were present in many individuals. Strong co-occurrence of HLA alleles, especially DR and DQ, made assigning TCR associations to individual alleles difficult. In a later genetic analysis, a missense DCLRE1C variant was associated with V-gene and J-gene trimming of TCR beta chains, and the association was replicated in an independent cohort. Compared with equally common non-associated chains, HLA-associated TCR beta chains in a later analysis were more clonally expanded and had lower generation probabilities. An earlier analysis of around 500 of the donors showed that most TCR beta V segments appeared in productive rearrangements either about 87% or about 30% of the time, which broadly matched IMGT annotations. CMV serostatus was the only immune exposure information available for the cohort. In both the original and validation cohorts, the classifier was reported to diagnose cytomegalovirus status with high specificity and sensitivity. This cohort had only TCR beta chains sequenced, and the lack of alpha or paired-chain data limited which features could be detected. A group of highly shared sequence variants was considered likely to be a technical artifact of the sequencing pipeline. At a false discovery rate of 0.05, a later analysis linked some 17,000 TCR beta sequences to specific HLA alleles. Because HLA typing was unavailable for some donors at each locus, only the typed subset was used in association tests.

The sample holds a few counts of this clone. The antigen it recognizes is unknown. Per-nucleotide qualities are absent, and no much larger clonotype sits a single base away. The cohort consisted of 670 or so healthy bone marrow donors. At the time of sampling, all cohort members were nominally healthy, though unrecorded immune exposures were likely present. The donor was CMV seropositive and belonged to the group of 250 to 350 seropositive cohort members. A peripheral blood sample was provided by each donor, and peripheral blood mononuclear cells were used for TCR beta sequencing. Genomic DNA was extracted from the blood cell samples with the Qiagen DNeasy Blood Extraction Kit. The CDR3 sequence holds 16 residues, the cysteine and phenylalanine included. The CDR3 DNA has 48 bases and is translated from base 1. From V the trimming removes 1 base and from J it removes 6 bases, while the gene matches leave 8 bases of the junction unaccounted for. CDR1 and CDR2 are read off the germline V gene as SGDLS and YYNGEE.

Library method: the immunoSEQ multiplex PCR assay. For the multiplex PCR, a mixture combining 60 forward primers for TCR Vbeta segments and 13 reverse primers for TCR Jbeta segments was used. Amplification of the CDR3 region of rearranged TCR beta genes was performed with a multiplex PCR assay on genomic DNA. Amplified TCR beta libraries were sequenced as 87-base-pair reads on the Illumina HiSeq System. The original methods were these. A later analysis tallied roughly 80 million unique TCR beta chains across the 700 or so repertoires, and about 10 million of those chains were shared by two or more donors. Raw reads were error-corrected and collapsed into unique sequences by a nearest-neighbor algorithm in which closely related sequences were merged to remove PCR and sequencing errors. Alignment of CDR3 sequences to IMGT reference sequences was used to assign V, D and J gene segments. For a sequence to be retained, a match of at least six nucleotides to both a V gene segment and a J gene segment was required. Rearrangements were called productive when the CDR3 lacked stop codons and stayed in frame with V and J; all others were non-productive. Following IMGT convention, CDR3 was defined as the stretch from the second conserved V-encoded cysteine to the conserved J-encoded phenylalanine. The earlier analysis of about 530 of the donors excluded any sequence lacking an unambiguous match to a single V gene segment. An earlier analysis of 587 of the donors classified V segments as functional when productive rearrangements were above 56.7% and as segregating when the standard deviation between donors was above 5%. A statistical classification framework was developed to diagnose cytomegalovirus status using the catalog of TCR beta chain sequences. In a later analysis, V and J genes were assigned by comparing TCR nucleotide sequences against IMGT/GENE-DB human TR gene sequences. Using the TCRdist pipeline, a later analysis assigned CDR3 sequences along with most-parsimonious VDJ recombination scenarios. In a later analysis, every TCR beta chain was defined by the combination of its CDR3 amino acid sequence and its V-gene family, and reads without a unique V-gene family were dropped. To address suspected cross-contamination and a sequencing artifact, a later analysis removed approximately 600 highly shared, low-generation-probability nucleotide sequences. For each public chain, a later analysis derived a clonal expansion index from normalized ranks of inferred template counts within each repertoire. In a later analysis, generation probabilities were computed using a VDJ recombination model fitted to out-of-frame rearrangements, and the results were checked against IGoR. In a later analysis, TCR-TCR, TCR-HLA and TCR-CMV co-occurrence was scored with hypergeometric tests, and a repertoire-size bias correction was applied to TCR pairs. A later analysis estimated false discovery rates by permuting HLA or CMV assignments 20 times. A later analysis grouped co-occurring TCRs with DBSCAN, adding TCRdist sequence similarity when clustering within HLA-allele-positive subsets. Co-occurrence clustering excluded repertoires with fewer than 30,000 or more than 120,000 public chains, plus five with anomalous nucleotide sharing. The source is immuneACCESS, and TCRdb retained only in-frame sequences with V and J called. Part of the clones is not carried over; for the studies checked, unresolved V genes explain less than half of this, and the remainder is unexplained. That table furnishes V, J and clone size, whereas the DNA furnished D and trimming. The sample profile shows around 100,000 clones; around 62% of them were found once. Of the sample, around 4% falls within the top ten clones.

This TCR derives from a man aged 30 to 39 in good health and CMV-seropositive. The sample taken for sequencing was PBMCs. This chain joins TRBV9 to TRBJ2-3; 10 bases in the middle match TRBD2. The CDR3 reads as follows: CASSVPIAGGGDTQYF. The DNA sequence is as follows: TGTGCCAGCAGCGTACCTATAGCGGGGGGTGGGGATACGCAGTATTTT.